The 27 T cell receptor beta chains reported below all come from one sample, sequenced in a study of shared clonotypes between healthy human individuals. Sequencing was performed with immunoSEQ multiplex PCR; in TCRdb, only in-frame clones are kept and a portion is missing. Of about 110,000 clones listed, less than 80% were seen once; the top ten hold 24%. Material: memory CD8+ T cells sorted from blood. Subset specified: CD45RO+ cells pooled with CCR7-negative TemRA cells. The receptors derive from a woman aged 30 to 39 in good health.

This clone occurred a few times. The V call is TRBV7-9, the J call TRBJ2-3, with 11 bases aligning to TRBD2. This CDR3 comprises 17 residues. Germline CDR1 is SEHNR and CDR2 is FQNEAQ (reference sequence). The junction had 5 bases not matched to a gene; V was cut back by 2 bases and J by 1 base. The CDR3 sequence is CASSLPSGGLRTDTQYF. CDR3 nucleotide sequence: TGTGCCAGCAGCTTACCTAGCGGGGGGTTACGCACAGATACGCAGTATTTT.

This rearrangement joins TRBV27 to TRBJ2-4, with D perhaps matching TRBD2 (6 bases). The germline V gene encodes CDR1 MNHEY and CDR2 SMNVEV (reference sequence). The CDR3 length is 15 residues. V was cut by 0 bases and J by 3 bases, with 9 bases left in between. The CDR3 loop reads CASSLSPGVKNIQYF. CDR3 DNA: TGTGCCAGCAGTTTATCGCCGGGGGTCAAAAACATTCAGTACTTC.

This sequence joins TRBV10-1 and TRBJ1-1; D is ambiguous. The CDR3 is made up of 14 amino acids. Germline V gene sequence: CDR1 WNHNN, CDR2 SYGVQD (reference sequence). The V end lost 2 bases, the J end lost 1 base, and 8 bases lay between the germline ends. The CDR3 sequence is CASSEAPSNTEAFF. CDR3 bases: TGCGCCAGCAGTGAGGCCCCCTCGAACACTGAAGCTTTCTTT.

The chain is built from TRBV10-2 and TRBJ1-2, with D unclear. V was trimmed by 3 bases and J by 1 base, leaving 6 bases between them. CDR1 is WSHSY and CDR2 is SAAADI in the germline V gene. This CDR3 spans 13 amino acids. The CDR3 reads CASSELGNYGYTF. In DNA, the CDR3 is TGCGCCAGCAGTGAACTCGGTAACTATGGCTACACCTTC.

The V gene is TRBV28, the J gene TRBJ2-1; 9 bases are a match to TRBD2. In germline, CDR1 is MDHEN, CDR2 SYDVKM. The J segment lost 2 bases and the V segment lost 8 bases, leaving 7 bases of the junction unmatched. The CDR3 runs 15 residues. CDR3 in DNA: TGTGCCAGCGTCACGGGCGGGAGGGCCTACAATGAGCAGTTCTTC. As protein: CASVTGGRAYNEQFF.

Comments on this clone: With a far larger clone one base away, a read error is the likely cause. The V and J genes are TRBV27 and TRBJ2-6; no clear D. This CDR3 has 14 amino acids. V was shortened by 5 bases and J by 0 bases, with 5 bases between the two germline ends. In germline, CDR1 is MNHEY, CDR2 SMNVEV (reference sequence). The DNA of the CDR3 is TGTGCCAGCAGTGACACCTCTGGGGCCAACGTCCTGACTTTC. It translates to CASSDTSGANVLTF.

Comment on this clone: A far larger clone is just one base off, so this is likely a read error. V gene TRBV5-5 combines with J gene TRBJ1-5; D gene unclear. The J call may be faulty, since TRBJ2-3 better matches the DNA end. CDR3 length: 13 amino acids. CDR1 and CDR2 from the germline V gene are SGHKS and YYEKEE (reference sequence). The CDR3 DNA follows: TGTGCCAGCAGCTTGGAGCCCCATCAGCCCCAGTATTTT. Its translation: CASSLEPHQPQYF.

Turning to this clone: This clone may be a read error of a much larger clone one base away. The rearrangement joins TRBV27 to TRBJ2-3, with D uncertain. The ends were cut back, 4 bases at V and 6 bases at J, with 5 bases in the middle. Germline lookup yields CDR1 MNHEY and CDR2 SMNVEV (reference sequence). The CDR3 is made up of 11 amino acids. The CDR3 spells CASSSLDTQYF. The CDR3 bases are TGTGCCAGCAGTTCCTTGGATACGCAGTATTTT.

This chain links TRBV7-8 with TRBJ2-1, with 8 positions matching TRBD2. This CDR3 comprises 13 residues. Trimming took 8 bases from V and 8 from J; bases not matched to a gene: 8. Germline V gene data show CDR1 as SGHVS and CDR2 as FQNEAQ. CDR3 DNA sequence: TGTGCCAGCCCGGGACTAGTATTCGATGAGCAGTTCTTC. Translated: CASPGLVFDEQFF.

This clone was seen a few times. V is TRBV5-4 and J is TRBJ2-2; D is ambiguous. The germline gives CDR1 SGHNT, CDR2 YYREEE (reference sequence). Trimming shortened V by 5 bases and J by 5 bases, and 19 bases separated the two germline ends. The CDR3 length is 16 residues. CDR3 nucleotides: TGTGCCAGCAGTACCCCCCACACCCTGGGGACCGGGGAGCTGTTTTTT. It specifies CASSTPHTLGTGELFF.

The chain couples TRBV6-6 to TRBJ1-1; D gene unclear. The CDR3 spans 14 residues. CDR1 MNHNY and CDR2 SVGAGI come from the germline V gene (reference sequence). V was clipped by 1 base and J by 2 bases, with 8 bases between them. The CDR3 sequence is CASSYYSSNTEAFF. The CDR3 bases are TGTGCCAGCAGTTACTACTCTTCTAACACTGAAGCTTTCTTT.

This rearrangement joins TRBV25-1 to TRBJ2-3, with D perhaps given as TRBD1 or TRBD2 (5 bases each). V dropped 6 bases and J dropped 5 bases, with 18 bases sitting between them. This CDR3 is built from 15 residues. Germline V gene sequence: CDR1 MGHDK, CDR2 SYGVNS. CDR3 in amino acids: CASSNQGRGGDTQYF. The DNA for the CDR3 is TGTGCCAGCAGCAACCAGGGCCGAGGAGGAGATACGCAGTATTTT. The whole variable domain, remainder taken from reference TRBV25-1 and TRBJ2-3, is EADIYQTPRYLVIGTGKKITLECSQTMGHDKMYWYQQDPGMELHLIHYSYGVNSTEKGDLSSESTVSRIRTEHFPLTLESARPSHTSQYLCASSNQGRGGDTQYFGPGTRLTVL.

This rearrangement joins TRBV21-1 to TRBJ1-5. TRBV21-1 constitutes a pseudogene. The CDR3 spans 15 residues. For the CDR3, the DNA is TGTGCCAGCAGCAAAGTGGAGAGGGTTATTCAGCCCCAGCATTTT. Translating it yields CASSKVERVIQPQHF.

The chain combines TRBV4-2 with TRBJ2-1; D call uncertain. The CDR3 runs 15 residues. Trimming cost V 4 bases and J 4 bases, with 14 bases left between them. CDR1 is LGHNA, CDR2 YNFKEQ, per germline. The CDR3 loop is CASSPTLLEYNEQFF. The CDR3 DNA reads as TGTGCCAGCAGCCCGACCCTGCTAGAGTACAATGAGCAGTTCTTC.

The V and J genes are TRBV7-9 and TRBJ2-7; TRBD2 aligns across 9 bases. Germline CDR1 SEHNR, CDR2 FQNEAQ (reference sequence). The J segment lost 3 bases and the V segment lost 3 bases, leaving 3 bases of the junction unmatched. The CDR3 runs to 14 residues. The CDR3 DNA follows: TGTGCCAGCAGCTTTTTGACTAGCGGCTACGAGCAGTACTTC. Amino acid sequence: CASSFLTSGYEQYF.

Note on this clone: One end of the junction fails to match germline, which may point to a read error. The gene calls are TRBV7-3 and TRBJ2-1, with TRBD2 matching 10 bases. Germline V gives CDR1 SGHTA, CDR2 FQGTGA. There are 14 residues in the CDR3. CDR3: CASSPAGGPNQQFF. In DNA form, the CDR3 reads TGTGCCAGCAGCCCAGCGGGAGGGCCCAATCAGCAGTTCTTC. The full variable domain, with the rest looked up from reference TRBV7-3 and TRBJ2-1, is GAGVSQTPSNKVTEKGKYVELRCDPISGHTALYWYRQSLGQGPEFLIYFQGTGAADDSGLPNDRFFAVRPEGSVSTLKIQRTERGDSAVYLCASSPAGGPNQQFFGPGTRLTVL.

The table lists this clone with a few counts. The sample carries other DNA sequences with the same CDR3. The V call is TRBV28, the J call TRBJ1-5; the match to TRBD1 covers 8 bases. There are 15 residues in the CDR3. J gave up 0 bases and V 5 bases, and 3 bases lay outside the gene matches. Germline CDR1 reads MDHEN; CDR2 reads SYDVKM. The CDR3 region has the DNA TGTGCCAGCAGTGCCACAGGGGGTAGCAATCAGCCCCAGCATTTT. Its protein is CASSATGGSNQPQHF.

The rearrangement links TRBV6-1 to TRBJ2-7; 8 bases are a match to TRBD1. V was clipped by 5 bases and J by 2 bases; unmatched bases: 8. This CDR3 has 15 amino acids. CDR1 is MNHNS and CDR2 is SASEGT in the germline V gene. CDR3 nucleotides: TGTGCCAGCAGTCCCTATGACAGGGGAGCCTACGAGCAGTACTTC. It translates to CASSPYDRGAYEQYF.

The CDR3 here is CSAREPYEQYF. The CDR3 DNA reads TGCAGTGCTAGAGAACCCTACGAGCAGTACTTC. The V and J genes are TRBV20-1 and TRBJ2-7; D unresolved. V was shortened by 0 bases and J by 2 bases, with 2 bases between the two germline ends. Germline lookup yields CDR1 DFQATT and CDR2 SNEGSKA (reference sequence). This CDR3 spans 11 amino acids.

V is TRBV6-5 and J is TRBJ2-1, with D unresolved. V lost 10 bases and J lost 1, with 14 bases in between. Germline CDR1 reads MNHEY; CDR2 reads SVGAGI. The CDR3 is made up of 14 amino acids. The CDR3 loop is CATRADISYNEQFF. Here the CDR3 DNA reads TGTGCCACCCGGGCCGATATATCCTACAATGAGCAGTTCTTC.

The genes are TRBV28 and TRBJ2-3; 9 bases match TRBD2. The CDR3 spans 19 residues. The V segment lost 5 bases and the J segment 4 bases; nucleotides outside the gene matches: 19. Looked up from germline, CDR1 is MDHEN and CDR2 is SYDVKM. CDR3 in amino acids: CASSPPRRMRGGRADTQYF. CDR3 DNA: TGTGCCAGCAGTCCCCCACGGAGGATGCGGGGGGGGAGGGCAGATACGCAGTATTTT.

To note about this clone: Given a much more abundant clone one base away, this may be a read error. The same CDR3 is also encoded by other DNA sequences in this sample. The rearrangement links TRBV9 to TRBJ2-5; D is unresolved. Germline-derived CDR1 and CDR2 are SGDLS and YYNGEE. The CDR3 totals 14 residues. V shed 0 bases and J shed 1 base, with 7 bases lying between them. CDR3 DNA sequence: TGTGCCAGCAGCGTAGGCGGAACCCAAGAGACCCAGTACTTC. Translated, it gives CASSVGGTQETQYF.

This clone is a singleton in its sample. The CDR3, as DNA: TGTGCCAGCAGCTTTATTAGGACTAGCGGGAGGGCCGGAAACATTCAGTACTTC. Amino acid sequence: CASSFIRTSGRAGNIQYF. The chain couples TRBV11-2 to TRBJ2-4, with 15 positions matching TRBD2. V lost 3 bases and J lost 6; bases outside the gene matches: 9. The CDR3 has 18 residues. Germline CDR1 and CDR2: SGHAT and FQNNGV.

This clone was seen a few times. DNA for the CDR3: TGTGCCAGCAGTGAGGCCAAGCGGGACGGGAGATGGGAGACCCAGTACTTC. Translating it yields CASSEAKRDGRWETQYF. The chain is built from TRBV25-1 and TRBJ2-5; TRBD2 matches 7 bases. V was clipped by 3 bases and J by 5 bases; unmatched bases: 15. Looked up from germline, CDR1 is MGHDK and CDR2 is SYGVNS. The CDR3 has 17 amino acids.

The chain joins TRBV28 to TRBJ1-5, with a weak D call TRBD1 (5 bases). Germline CDR1 MDHEN, CDR2 SYDVKM. The CDR3 is 16 residues long. The germline V and J ends were trimmed by 2 bases and 0 bases, with 11 bases remaining between them. The CDR3 sequence is CASSLQGVNSNQPQHF. DNA for the CDR3: TGTGCCAGCAGTTTACAGGGCGTGAATAGCAATCAGCCCCAGCATTTT.

The table lists this clone with a few counts. The sample contains more than one DNA sequence encoding this CDR3. The V call is TRBV5-1, the J call TRBJ1-2, with 11 bases fitting TRBD1. The V segment lost 4 bases and the J segment 8 bases; nucleotides outside the gene matches: 4. Germline CDR1 SGHRS, CDR2 YFSETQ. CDR3 length: 13 amino acids. CDR3 in DNA: TGCGCCAGCAGCCCGGGACAGGGGGAAGGCTACACCTTC. Translated, it gives CASSPGQGEGYTF.

The chain uses TRBV6-5 and TRBJ1-6; 9 positions match TRBD1. The CDR3 length is 16 residues. J gave up 10 bases and V 3 bases, and 10 bases lay outside the gene matches. Germline CDR1 MNHEY, CDR2 SVGAGI. The CDR3 loop is CASSYGTGIASSPLHF. CDR3 DNA: TGTGCCAGCAGTTATGGGACAGGGATCGCGTCCTCACCCCTCCACTTT.